This T cell receptor (beta chain) was captured in a study of T cell responses to AZD1222 COVID-19 vaccine. Study-wide findings and caveats: Within unmutated variant regions lay the reported targets of nearly half of spike-specific TCRs. Only a handful of AZD1222 recipients were seropositive at baseline. Repertoire sampling happened only post peak T cell response.

Some clones are missing from TCRdb's copy, which holds only in-frame ones; the method was immunoSEQ multiplex PCR. The profile shows about 94,000 clones, about 88% of them singletons. About this clone itself: The antigen remains undetermined.

This specimen was peripheral blood, taken on day 0 of AZD1222 vaccination. This receptor was identified in an adult in good health.

This chain's CDR3 is CASSLSPGTGLTNEQFF. The CDR3 DNA is TGTGCCAGCAGCTTGTCCCCCGGGACAGGGTTGACCAATGAGCAGTTCTTC. This rearrangement joins TRBV5-4 to TRBJ2-1; 9 nucleotides agree with TRBD1. There are 17 residues in the CDR3. Looked up from germline, CDR1 is SGHNT and CDR2 is YYREEE (reference sequence). Trimming took 1 base from V and 6 from J; bases not matched to a gene: 11. Filled out from reference TRBV5-4 and TRBJ2-1, the complete variable domain reads ETGVTQSPTHLIKTRGQQVTLRCSSQSGHNTVSWYQQALGQGPQFIFQYYREEENGRGNFPPRFSGLQFPNYSSELNVNALELDDSALYLCASSLSPGTGLTNEQFFGPGTRLTVL.